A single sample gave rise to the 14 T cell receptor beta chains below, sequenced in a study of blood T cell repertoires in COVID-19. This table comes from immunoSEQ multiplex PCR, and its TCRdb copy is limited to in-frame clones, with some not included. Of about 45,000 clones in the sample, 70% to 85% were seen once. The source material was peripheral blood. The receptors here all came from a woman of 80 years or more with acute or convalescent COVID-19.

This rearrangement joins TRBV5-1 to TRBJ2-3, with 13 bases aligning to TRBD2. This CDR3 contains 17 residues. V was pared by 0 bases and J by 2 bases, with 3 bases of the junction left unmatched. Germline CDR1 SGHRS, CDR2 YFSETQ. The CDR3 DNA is TGCGCCAGCAGCTTGGCTGGGACTAGCGGGAACACAGATACGCAGTATTTT. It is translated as CASSLAGTSGNTDTQYF.

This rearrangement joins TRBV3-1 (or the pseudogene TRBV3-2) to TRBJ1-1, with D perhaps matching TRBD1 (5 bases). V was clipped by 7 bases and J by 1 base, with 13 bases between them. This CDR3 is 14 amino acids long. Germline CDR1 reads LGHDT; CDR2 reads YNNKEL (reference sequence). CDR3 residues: CASTGGSGNTEAFF. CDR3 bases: TGTGCCAGCACGGGGGGGAGCGGGAACACTGAAGCTTTCTTT.

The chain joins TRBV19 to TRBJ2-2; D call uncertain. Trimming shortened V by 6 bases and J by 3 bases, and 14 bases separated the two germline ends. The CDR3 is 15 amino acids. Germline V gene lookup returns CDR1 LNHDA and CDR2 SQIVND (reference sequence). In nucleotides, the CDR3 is TGTGCCAGTAGGACGACTCCTACCGACACCGGGGAGCTGTTTTTT. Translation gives CASRTTPTDTGELFF.

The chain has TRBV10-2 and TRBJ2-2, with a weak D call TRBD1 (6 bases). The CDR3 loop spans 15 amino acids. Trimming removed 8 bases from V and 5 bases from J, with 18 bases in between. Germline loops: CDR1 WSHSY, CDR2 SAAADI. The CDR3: CASEDPGAVTGELFF. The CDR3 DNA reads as TGCGCCAGCGAAGACCCAGGGGCAGTAACCGGGGAGCTGTTTTTT.

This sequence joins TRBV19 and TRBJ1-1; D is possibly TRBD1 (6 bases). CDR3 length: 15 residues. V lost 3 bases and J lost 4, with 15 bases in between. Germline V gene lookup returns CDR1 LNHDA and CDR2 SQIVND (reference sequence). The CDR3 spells CASSINRVAGTEAFF. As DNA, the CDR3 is TGTGCCAGTAGTATTAACAGGGTCGCGGGCACTGAAGCTTTCTTT.

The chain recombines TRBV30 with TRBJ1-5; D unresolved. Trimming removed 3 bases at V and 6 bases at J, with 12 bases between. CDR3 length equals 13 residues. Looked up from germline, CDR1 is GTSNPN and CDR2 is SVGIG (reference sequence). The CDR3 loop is CAWRALAGQPQHF. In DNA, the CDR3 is TGTGCCTGGAGGGCCCTAGCGGGTCAGCCCCAGCATTTT.

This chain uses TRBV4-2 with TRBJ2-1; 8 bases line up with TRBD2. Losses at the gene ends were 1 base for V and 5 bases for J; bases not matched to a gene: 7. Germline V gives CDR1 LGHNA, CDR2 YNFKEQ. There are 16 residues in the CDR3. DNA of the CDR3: TGTGCCAGCAGCCAAGTGTCCGGGAGGGCCGACAATGAGCAGTTCTTC. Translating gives CASSQVSGRADNEQFF.

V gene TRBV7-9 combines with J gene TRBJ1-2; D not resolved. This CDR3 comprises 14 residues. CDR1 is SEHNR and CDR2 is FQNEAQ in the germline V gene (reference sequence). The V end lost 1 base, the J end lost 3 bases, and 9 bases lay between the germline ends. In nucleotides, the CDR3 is TGTGCCAGCAGCTTAGGGAGTGAACACTATGGCTACACCTTC. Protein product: CASSLGSEHYGYTF.

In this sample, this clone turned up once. The CDR3 coding sequence is TGTGCCAGCAGTTTTCGCAGGGGGCACAGTGGAGAAAAACTGTTTTTT. It specifies CASSFRRGHSGEKLFF. The chain couples TRBV6-2 or TRBV6-3 to TRBJ1-4; 8 bases match TRBD1. CDR1 and CDR2 from the germline V gene are MNHEY and SVGEGT. V lost 4 bases, J lost 8 bases, and 12 bases stayed unmatched. The CDR3 runs to 16 residues.

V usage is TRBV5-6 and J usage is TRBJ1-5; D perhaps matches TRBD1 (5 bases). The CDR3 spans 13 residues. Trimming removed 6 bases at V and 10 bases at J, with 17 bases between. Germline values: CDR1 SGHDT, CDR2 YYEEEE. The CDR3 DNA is TGTGCCAGCACATATGGGGCGAATGAACCCCAGCATTTT. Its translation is CASTYGANEPQHF.

The CDR3 coding sequence is TGTGCCAGCAGTTCGACAGAGAACACTGAAGCTTTCTTT. Amino acids: CASSSTENTEAFF. The chain couples TRBV2 to TRBJ1-1, with D possibly matching TRBD1 (5 bases). From germline, CDR1 is SNHLY and CDR2 FYNNEI. This CDR3 contains 13 residues. Trimming took off 5 bases at V and 1 base at J, with 8 bases between the two ends.

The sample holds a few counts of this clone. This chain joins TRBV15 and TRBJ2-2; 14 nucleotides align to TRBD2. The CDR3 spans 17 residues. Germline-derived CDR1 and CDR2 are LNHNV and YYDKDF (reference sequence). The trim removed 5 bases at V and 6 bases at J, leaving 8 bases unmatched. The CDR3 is CATSQGLAGGRPGELFF. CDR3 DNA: TGTGCCACCAGCCAAGGACTAGCGGGAGGCAGACCCGGGGAGCTGTTTTTT. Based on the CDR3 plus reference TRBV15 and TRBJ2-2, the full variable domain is DAMVIQNPRYQVTQFGKPVTLSCSQTLNHNVMYWYQQKSSQAPKLLFHYYDKDFNNEADTPDNFQSRRPNTSFCFLDIRSPGLGDTAMYLCATSQGLAGGRPGELFFGEGSRLTVL.

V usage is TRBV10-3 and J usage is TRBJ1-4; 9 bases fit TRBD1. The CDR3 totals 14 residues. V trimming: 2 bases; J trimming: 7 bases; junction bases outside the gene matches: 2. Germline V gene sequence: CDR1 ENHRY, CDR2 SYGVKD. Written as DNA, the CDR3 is TGTGCCATCAGTGAGGGGACAGGGTCTGAAAAACTGTTTTTT. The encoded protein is CAISEGTGSEKLFF.

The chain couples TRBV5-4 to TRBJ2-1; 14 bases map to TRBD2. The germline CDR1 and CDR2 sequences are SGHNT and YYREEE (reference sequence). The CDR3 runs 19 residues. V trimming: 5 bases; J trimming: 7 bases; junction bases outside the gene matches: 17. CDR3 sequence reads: CASRRTSGRSPLLGNEQFF. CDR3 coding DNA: TGTGCCAGCAGGCGGACTAGCGGGAGGTCACCCCTCTTGGGGAATGAGCAGTTCTTC.